This record concerns one TCR beta chain sequence. Which antigen it targets is not known. No much larger clonotype is one base removed from it; base qualities were not supplied. The immunoSEQ Assay, a bias-controlled multiplex PCR, was used to amplify TCRbeta CDR3 regions from genomic DNA. On the study's bioinformatics: The number of nucleated cells in each sample was estimated by amplification of reference gene primers within the assay. To quantify the absolute abundance of each unique TCRbeta CDR3 rearrangement, sequence reads were collapsed and filtered. For each sample, productive Simpson clonality was calculated by taking the square root of Simpson's diversity index across productive rearrangements. Imported from immuneACCESS, the table was reduced by TCRdb to in-frame sequences with V and J called. These copies leave out some clones; in studies compared against another copy, an unresolved V gene accounts for under half, and the cause of the remainder is not known. V and J calls and clone size follow that table, whereas D and trimming were derived from the DNA. This sample lists 300,000 to 400,000 clones; roughly 90% were detected once. The top ten constitute approximately 3% of the sample.

For CDR1 and CDR2, the germline V gene lists KGHSH and LQKENI. Spanning cysteine to valine, the CDR3 consists of 15 amino acids. CDR3 DNA only is kept here, 45 bases in frame from base 1. Trimming at the junction amounts to 3 bases on V and 0 bases on J, and the germline ends lie 12 bases apart. These data belong to a study of blood T cell repertoires in COVID-19 (dated by TCRdb to the early 2020s). About the investigation overall: Samples covering the acute and convalescent phases of COVID-19 were provided by collaborators in the United States, Italy and Spain. The material from the prospective study consisted of cDNA or gDNA derived from T cells, B-cell-depleted T cells, or PBMCs. The dataset comprised deeply sampled blood TCRbeta repertoires from subjects exposed to, actively infected with, or recovered from COVID-19. The repertoires were released in a freely available public database meant as a resource for research on the immune response to SARS-CoV-2. Samples came from the ongoing ImmuneRACE study (first 160 participants) plus 1,254 subjects from 6 global collaborators. The sample metadata nearly always contained a de-identified subject ID, COVID-19 status, age in years and sex. HLA class I and class II types, where available, came from metadata supplied by the sample provider rather than from assay-based typing.

On the study overall, not on this receptor specifically: How much clinical and demographic metadata was included differed by source and by participant, and the metadata was provided uncurated.

One collaborating source in Seattle enrolled patients during active infection and followed them longitudinally through the course of disease. Each collaborating institution followed its own protocols to collect whole blood in K2EDTA tubes. For TCRbeta analysis, collaborators shipped samples in one of three forms: frozen whole blood, isolated PBMCs, or DNA extracted from either of those sample types. The V and J segments used are TRBV18 and TRBJ2-7; the D gene assignment is ambiguous. Sample: peripheral blood. This sequence originates from a woman younger than 45 with COVID-19, enrolled during active disease. The sequence in DNA is TGTGCCAGCTCACCCACCCGTACAATCTCCTACGAGCAGTACGTC. Translated, it gives CASSPTRTISYEQYV.